This record concerns one T cell receptor (beta chain) sequence. Its specificity is unknown. Trimming took 0 bases from V and 1 from J, leaving 11 bases between them. The CDR3 totals 15 residues. Germline CDR1 reads SGDLS; CDR2 reads YYNGEE. The data originate from a study of T cell responses to AZD1222 COVID-19 vaccine. Study results and caveats: Increases in Spike-specific TCR breadth and depth were seen after two AZD1222 doses.

Generated by immunoSEQ multiplex PCR, the TCRdb table keeps only in-frame clones and is missing some. The sample lists about 130,000 clones, just under 95% occurring once. The sequences come from peripheral blood, collected 28 days after the second AZD1222 dose. The chain combines TRBV9 with TRBJ2-7, with D possibly being TRBD2 (6 bases). This clonotype originated in an adult who received the AZD1222 COVID-19 vaccine. The CDR3, as DNA: TGTGCCAGCAGCGTAGGGTCTAGCGCGTCCTACGAGCAGTACTTC. As protein: CASSVGSSASYEQYF.